This T cell receptor beta chain appears in the sequencing data of a study of cytotoxic CD8 clonotypes in ibrutinib-treated CLL. Study-wide points: Higher circulating CD8+ T-cell counts strongly accompanied higher baseline clonality, above age-matched healthy donors.

The CDR3 is made up of 14 amino acids. V dropped 2 bases and J dropped 3 bases, with 10 bases sitting between them. Germline-derived CDR1 and CDR2 are SEHNR and FQNEAQ (reference sequence). The protocol was immunoSEQ multiplex PCR, while the TCRdb copy is restricted to in-frame clones and leaves out a portion. The sample comprises tens of thousands of clones, about 82% of which are singletons, and under 6.5% rests with the top ten. This clone was counted a few times. What it binds is not known. Genomic DNA (about 2.2 micrograms) was obtained from cryopreserved PBMCs for construction of TCR beta libraries.

Sequenced material: PBMCs, taken before ibrutinib treatment. The TCR originated in a human donor with chronic lymphocytic leukemia. The gene calls are TRBV7-9 and TRBJ2-5; D is unclear. The CDR3 here is CASSLSRLEETQYF. The CDR3 region has the DNA TGTGCCAGCAGCTTATCCAGGCTTGAAGAGACCCAGTACTTC.